This TCR beta chain derives from a study of T cell responses to AZD1222 COVID-19 vaccine. TCRdb's table, derived via immunoSEQ multiplex PCR, lists solely in-frame clones and lacks some. The repertoire consists of 150,000 to 200,000 clones, with approximately 90% occurring once and the leading ten covering 1% to 1.5%. Pooling covered second doses at about 4 or about 12 weeks. Trimming cost V 6 bases and J 1 base, with 6 bases left between them. Germline V gene lookup returns CDR1 DFQATT and CDR2 SNEGSKA (reference sequence). The CDR3 has 11 residues. With respect to this clone: Its antigen is not identified. Other DNA variants within this sample encode the same CDR3.

Broader study findings: CD4 TCRs linked to vaccination spanned spike, dominating at 160-218 and 743-854. Reportedly, nearly half of unique spike TCRs recognized epitopes outside B.1.351/B.1.1.7 mutations. Scientists sampled the repertoires only once the peak T cell response had passed.

This sequence was found in an adult who received the AZD1222 COVID-19 vaccine. Sequenced here: peripheral blood, sampled 28 days after the second AZD1222 dose. The J gene is TRBJ1-1, the V gene TRBV20-1; maybe TRBD1 (5 bases). The CDR3 sequence: CSARGNTEAFF. The CDR3 DNA reads as TGCAGTGCAAGGGGGAACACTGAAGCTTTCTTT.